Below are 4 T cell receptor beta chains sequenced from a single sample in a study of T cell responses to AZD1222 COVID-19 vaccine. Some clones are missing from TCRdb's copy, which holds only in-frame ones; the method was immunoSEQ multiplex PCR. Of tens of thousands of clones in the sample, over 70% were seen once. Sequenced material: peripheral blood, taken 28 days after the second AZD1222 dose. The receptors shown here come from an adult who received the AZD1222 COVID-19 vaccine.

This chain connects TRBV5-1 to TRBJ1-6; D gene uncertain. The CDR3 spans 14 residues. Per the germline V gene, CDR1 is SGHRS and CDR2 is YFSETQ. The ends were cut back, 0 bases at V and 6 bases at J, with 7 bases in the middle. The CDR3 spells CASSLVGSNSPLHF. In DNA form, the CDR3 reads TGCGCCAGCAGCTTGGTAGGGAGTAATTCACCCCTCCACTTT. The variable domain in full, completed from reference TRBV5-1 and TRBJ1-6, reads KAGVTQTPRYLIKTRGQQVTLSCSPISGHRSVSWYQQTPGQGLQFLFEYFSETQRNKGNFPGRFSGRQFSNSRSEMNVSTLELGDSALYLCASSLVGSNSPLHFGNGTRLTVT.

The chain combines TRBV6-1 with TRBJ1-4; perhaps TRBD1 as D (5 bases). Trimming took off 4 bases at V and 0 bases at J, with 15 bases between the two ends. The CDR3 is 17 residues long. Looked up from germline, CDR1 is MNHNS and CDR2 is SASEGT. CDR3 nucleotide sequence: TGTGCCAGCAGTGGGCCGGGGGGACGGGCAACTAATGAAAAACTGTTTTTT. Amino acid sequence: CASSGPGGRATNEKLFF.

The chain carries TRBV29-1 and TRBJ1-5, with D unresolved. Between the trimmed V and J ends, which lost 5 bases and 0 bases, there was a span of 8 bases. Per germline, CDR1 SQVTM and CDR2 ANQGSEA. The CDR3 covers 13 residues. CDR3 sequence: CSVSENSNQPQHF. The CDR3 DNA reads TGCAGCGTTTCGGAGAATAGCAATCAGCCCCAGCATTTT.

The CDR3 sequence is CASSGGQGFGNTIYF. DNA for the CDR3: TGTGCCAGCAGTGGCGGACAGGGCTTTGGAAACACCATATATTTT. The chain couples TRBV2 to TRBJ1-3; 8 bases fit TRBD1. The CDR3 is 15 residues long. The ends lost 4 bases at V and 3 bases at J; junction bases unmatched: 5. The germline V gene encodes CDR1 SNHLY and CDR2 FYNNEI.